These 20 T cell receptor beta chains were all obtained from the same sample, sequenced in a study of CD8+CD57+ T cells in acquired aplastic anemia. Investigators profiled TCR beta VDJ and CDR3 from genomic DNA template. TCRdb passed the reads through MiXCR, listing each CDR3 protein once. This table holds some 220,000 distinct CDR3 sequences, roughly 33% found once. Sequencing was performed on sorted CD4+, CD8+, or CD8+CD57+ T cells (not recorded which) from PBMCs. The receptors were sampled from a human donor in good health, serving as a control.

This clonotype was observed at least ten times. V usage is TRBV20-1 and J usage is TRBJ2-1, with TRBD1 matching over 7 bases. Per the germline V gene, CDR1 is DFQATT and CDR2 is SNEGSKA (reference sequence). J was trimmed by 6 bases and V by 0 bases; bases with no gene match: 8. The CDR3 has 15 amino acids. CDR3 sequence reads: CSAREETGQVNEQFF. The CDR3 region has the DNA TGCAGTGCTAGAGAGGAGACAGGGCAAGTCAATGAGCAGTTCTTC.

The chain carries TRBV15 and TRBJ1-2; a possible D gene is TRBD1 (5 bases). This CDR3 contains 15 residues. Germline V gene data show CDR1 as LNHNV and CDR2 as YYDKDF (reference sequence). Deletions cut 0 bases from V and 4 bases from J, with 12 bases between. This CDR3 reads CATSRDTGGLYGYTF. For the CDR3, the DNA is TGTGCCACCAGCAGAGACACCGGGGGACTCTATGGCTACACCTTC.

This chain connects TRBV9 to TRBJ2-7; 8 bases fit TRBD2. The CDR3 loop spans 15 amino acids. Germline V CDR1 and CDR2: SGDLS, YYNGEE. V was pared by 1 base and J by 7 bases, with 10 bases of the junction left unmatched. The CDR3 sequence is CASSVSWNGRGEQYF. For the CDR3, the DNA is TGTGCCAGCAGCGTAAGCTGGAACGGGAGGGGGGAGCAGTACTTC.

Many counts were recorded for this clonotype. The chain employs TRBV6-1 and TRBJ2-1, with 14 nucleotides matching TRBD2. Germline loops: CDR1 MNHNS, CDR2 SASEGT. The V and J ends lost 4 bases and 8 bases, in that order; junction bases with no gene match: 4. The CDR3 runs 15 residues. The CDR3 sequence: CASSGLAGGPYEQFF. CDR3 in DNA: TGTGCCAGCAGTGGACTAGCGGGAGGGCCATATGAGCAGTTCTTC.

This clonotype was found many times. The genes are TRBV7-9 and TRBJ1-5; D is perhaps TRBD1 (5 bases). V was shortened by 1 base and J by 1 base, with 14 bases between the two germline ends. This CDR3 region has 17 residues. Germline values: CDR1 SEHNR, CDR2 FQNEAQ (reference sequence). In DNA, the CDR3 is TGTGCCAGCAGCTTAGGGTGGGCAGGGTTGAGCAATCAGCCCCAGCATTTT. This codes for CASSLGWAGLSNQPQHF.

V gene TRBV7-3 combines with J gene TRBJ2-2, with TRBD2 matching over 12 bases. CDR3 length: 18 amino acids. Germline lookup yields CDR1 SGHTA and CDR2 FQGTGA. The junction had 7 bases not matched to a gene; V was cut back by 1 base and J by 4 bases. CDR3 protein: CASSLIGLAGGTTGELFF. CDR3 bases: TGTGCCAGCAGCTTAATAGGGCTAGCGGGAGGGACCACCGGGGAGCTGTTTTTT.

Here the CDR3 DNA reads TGTGCCAGCATCCTAACCGATGCCGGCACCAATGAGCAGTTCTTC. Translating it yields CASILTDAGTNEQFF. The chain is built from TRBV7-3 and TRBJ2-1; unclear D gene. This CDR3 comprises 15 residues. The V gene's germline CDR1 is SGHTA and CDR2 FQGTGA. Deletions cut 7 bases from V and 6 bases from J, with 19 bases between.

CDR3 in amino acids: CSAALAGAYEQYF. The DNA of the CDR3 is TGCAGTGCTGCACTAGCGGGGGCCTACGAGCAGTACTTC. The chain uses TRBV20-1 and TRBJ2-7; TRBD2 matches 11 bases. Germline loops: CDR1 DFQATT, CDR2 SNEGSKA (reference sequence). The CDR3 contains 13 residues. The trim removed 5 bases at V and 2 bases at J, leaving 2 bases unmatched.

This clonotype has a count of ten or more. The chain uses TRBV7-3 and TRBJ2-3, with 8 positions matching TRBD2. The CDR3 covers 15 residues. Germline V gives CDR1 SGHTA, CDR2 FQGTGA. Trimming cost V 6 bases and J 5 bases; bases outside gene matches: 10. CDR3 in amino acids: CASSSRGGTGDTQYF. Written as DNA, the CDR3 is TGTGCCAGCAGTTCACGGGGGGGAACGGGAGATACGCAGTATTTT.

This chain joins TRBV3-1 and TRBJ2-7; weak D call: TRBD1 (5 bases). Per the germline V gene, CDR1 is LGHDT and CDR2 is YNNKEL (reference sequence). Trimming removed 3 bases from V and 0 bases from J, with 12 bases in between. The CDR3 runs to 15 residues. The CDR3 bases are TGTGCCAGCAGCCAGTACAGGTTAAGCTCCTACGAGCAGTACTTC. Its translation: CASSQYRLSSYEQYF.

The chain uses TRBV3-1 and TRBJ1-3, with D hard to call. Germline CDR1 is LGHDT and CDR2 is YNNKEL (reference sequence). V lost 0 bases to trimming and J lost 4 bases, with 4 bases between them. This CDR3 region has 13 residues. CDR3 sequence reads: CASSQDGGNTIYF. Here the CDR3 DNA reads TGTGCCAGCAGCCAAGATGGGGGAAACACCATATATTTT. Together with reference TRBV3-1 and TRBJ1-3, the CDR3 gives the full variable domain: DTAVSQTPKYLVTQMGNDKSIKCEQNLGHDTMYWYKQDSKKFLKIMFSYNNKELIINETVPNRFSPKSPDKAHLNLHINSLELGDSAVYFCASSQDGGNTIYFGEGSWLTVV.

In this sample, this clonotype turned up a few times. V and J are TRBV18 and TRBJ1-5, with D maybe TRBD1 (6 bases). This CDR3 comprises 15 residues. CDR1 is KGHSH and CDR2 is LQKENI in the germline V gene. The V end lost 3 bases, the J end lost 0 bases, and 9 bases lay between the germline ends. The CDR3 DNA is TGTGCCAGCTCACCCGGGGGGCTTAGCAATCAGCCCCAGCATTTT. This translates into CASSPGGLSNQPQHF.

About this clonotype: One end of the junction varies from germline; a read error may be responsible. The chain couples TRBV10-1 to TRBJ2-1, with D perhaps matching TRBD2 (5 bases). The CDR3 length is 10 residues. The germline V gene encodes CDR1 WNHNN and CDR2 SYGVQD (reference sequence). In DNA form, the CDR3 reads TGCGTCAGCGGTTACAATGAGCAGTCCTTC. It yields the protein CVSGYNEQSF.

This clonotype was counted between two and nine times. V and J are TRBV9 and TRBJ2-1; possibly TRBD1 or TRBD2 for D (5 bases each). The V end was cut by 0 bases, the J end by 1 base, with 11 bases between. Germline CDR1 and CDR2: SGDLS and YYNGEE. The CDR3 is made up of 16 amino acids. CDR3 in DNA: TGTGCCAGCAGCGTAGGGGGGACCCCATCCTACAATGAGCAGTTCTTC. Amino acid sequence: CASSVGGTPSYNEQFF.

The V gene is TRBV15, the J gene TRBJ2-3; D may be TRBD2 (6 bases). This CDR3 comprises 15 residues. Germline V CDR1 and CDR2: LNHNV, YYDKDF (reference sequence). V dropped 3 bases and J dropped 5 bases, with 15 bases sitting between them. As DNA, the CDR3 is TGTGCCACCAGCAGTAAGTCGGGGGACCAAGATACGCAGTATTTT. This sequence encodes CATSSKSGDQDTQYF.

The gene calls are TRBV9 and TRBJ2-1; 9 bases are shared with TRBD2. The CDR3 consists of 14 residues. The V gene's germline CDR1 is SGDLS and CDR2 YYNGEE. Germline trimming cut 4 bases from V and 8 bases from J; bases unmatched to any gene: 7. The CDR3: CASSPKRGDDEQFF. The CDR3 DNA sequence: TGTGCCAGCAGCCCCAAGCGGGGGGACGATGAGCAGTTCTTC.

The chain employs TRBV11-1 and TRBJ2-1; TRBD2 matches 11 bases. From germline, CDR1 is SGHAT and CDR2 FQDESV (reference sequence). The CDR3 is 16 amino acids. The V gene end was trimmed by 5 bases and the J gene end by 4 bases; junction bases not matched to a gene: 7. The CDR3 is CASSGPLAGDYNEQFF. CDR3 bases: TGTGCCAGCAGCGGCCCACTAGCGGGAGATTACAATGAGCAGTTCTTC. The whole variable domain, filled in from reference TRBV11-1 and TRBJ2-1, reads EAEVAQSPRYKITEKSQAVAFWCDPISGHATLYWYRQILGQGPELLVQFQDESVVDDSQLPKDRFSAERLKGVDSTLKIQPAELGDSAMYLCASSGPLAGDYNEQFFGPGTRLTVL.

Remarks on this clonotype: Given a much more abundant clone one base away, this may be a read error. This chain connects TRBV13 to TRBJ1-6; 8 bases map to TRBD1. The CDR3 is 16 amino acids. CDR1 is PRHDT, CDR2 FYEKMQ, per germline (reference sequence). The CDR3 protein is CASSQGQGRYSSPLHF. The CDR3, as DNA: TGTGCCAGCAGCCAAGGACAGGGCAGATATAGTTCACCCCTCCACTTT.

J is TRBJ1-2 and V is TRBV6-2 or TRBV6-3, with 10 bases matching TRBD1. The CDR3 covers 14 residues. V shed 5 bases, J shed 1 base, and the junction held 1 base outside the gene matches. The germline CDR1 and CDR2 sequences are MNHEY and SVGEGT. CDR3 amino acids: CASSGTGVNYGYTF. As DNA, the CDR3 is TGTGCCAGCAGTGGGACAGGGGTTAACTATGGCTACACCTTC.

There are a few counts of this clonotype. V is TRBV18 and J is TRBJ1-3; weak D call: TRBD1 (5 bases). V lost 3 bases, J lost 2 bases, and 17 bases lay in between. This CDR3 is 17 amino acids long. Looked up from germline, CDR1 is KGHSH and CDR2 is LQKENI. The CDR3: CASSPLTVLGAGNTIYF. For the CDR3, the DNA is TGTGCCAGCTCACCCCTGACAGTACTCGGGGCTGGAAACACCATATATTTT. Using reference TRBV18 and TRBJ1-3 for the parts outside the CDR3, the full variable domain is NAGVMQNPRHLVRRRGQEARLRCSPMKGHSHVYWYRQLPEEGLKFMVYLQKENIIDESGMPKERFSAEFPKEGPSILRIQQVVRGDSAAYFCASSPLTVLGAGNTIYFGEGSWLTVV.